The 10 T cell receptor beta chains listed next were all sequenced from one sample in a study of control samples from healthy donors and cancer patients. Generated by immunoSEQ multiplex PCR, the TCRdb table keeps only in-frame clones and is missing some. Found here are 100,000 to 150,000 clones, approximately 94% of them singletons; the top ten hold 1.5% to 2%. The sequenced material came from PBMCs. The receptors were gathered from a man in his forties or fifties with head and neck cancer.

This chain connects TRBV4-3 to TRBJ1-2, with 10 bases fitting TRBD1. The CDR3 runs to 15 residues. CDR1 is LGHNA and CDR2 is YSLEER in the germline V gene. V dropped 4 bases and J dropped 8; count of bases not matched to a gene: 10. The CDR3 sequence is CASSPGDRGTGGYTF. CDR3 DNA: TGCGCCAGCAGCCCTGGGGACAGGGGAACAGGAGGCTACACCTTC.

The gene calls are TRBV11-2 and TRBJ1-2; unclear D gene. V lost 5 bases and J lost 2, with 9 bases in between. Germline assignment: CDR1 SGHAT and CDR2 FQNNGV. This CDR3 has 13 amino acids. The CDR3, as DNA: TGTGCCAGCAGCCTACATCGAAACTATGGCTACACCTTC. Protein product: CASSLHRNYGYTF.

CDR3 coding DNA: TGCAGCGGGCGGACTAGCGGGGCACAAGAGACCCAGTACTTC. Translating gives CSGRTSGAQETQYF. This chain joins TRBV29-1 and TRBJ2-5, with 12 bases that match TRBD2. Germline CDR1 is SQVTM and CDR2 is ANQGSEA. The CDR3 contains 14 residues. The junction had 5 bases not matched to a gene; V was cut back by 7 bases and J by 2 bases.

The CDR3 bases are TGTGCCAGCAGCAAGGTTTACTACGAGCAGTACTTC. Protein product: CASSKVYYEQYF. The chain combines TRBV12-3 or TRBV12-4 with TRBJ2-7; D gene unclear. Deletions cut 6 bases from V and 3 bases from J, with 9 bases between. This CDR3 region has 12 residues.

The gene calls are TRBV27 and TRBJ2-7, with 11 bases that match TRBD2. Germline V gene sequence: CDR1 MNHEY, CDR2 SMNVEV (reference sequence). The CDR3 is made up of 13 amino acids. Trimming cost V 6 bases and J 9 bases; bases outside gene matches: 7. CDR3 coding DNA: TGTGCCAGCAGACCTAGCGGGGGGAACGTGCAGTACTTC. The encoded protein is CASRPSGGNVQYF.

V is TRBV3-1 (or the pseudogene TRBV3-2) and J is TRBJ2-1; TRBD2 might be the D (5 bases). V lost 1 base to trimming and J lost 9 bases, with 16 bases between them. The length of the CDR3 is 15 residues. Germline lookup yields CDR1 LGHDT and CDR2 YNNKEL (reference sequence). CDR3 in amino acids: CASSQVVRARGEQFF. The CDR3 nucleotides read TGTGCCAGCAGCCAAGTGGTGCGGGCCCGTGGTGAGCAGTTCTTC.

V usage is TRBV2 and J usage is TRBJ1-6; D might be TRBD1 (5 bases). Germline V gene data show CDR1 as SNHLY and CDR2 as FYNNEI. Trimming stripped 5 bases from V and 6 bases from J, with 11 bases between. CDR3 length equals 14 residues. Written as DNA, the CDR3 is TGTGCCAGCAGTCCGGGACCGAGTAATTCACCCCTCCACTTT. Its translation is CASSPGPSNSPLHF.

CDR3 DNA: TGTGCCAGCACTAGCGGGGGCAGGAATGAGCAGTTCTTC. Translated, it gives CASTSGGRNEQFF. The J gene is TRBJ2-1, the V gene TRBV28; 10 bases line up with TRBD2. Germline assignment: CDR1 MDHEN and CDR2 SYDVKM. V dropped 7 bases and J dropped 7; count of bases not matched to a gene: 4. This CDR3 has 13 amino acids. Supplemented by reference TRBV28 and TRBJ2-1, the full variable domain reads DVKVTQSSRYLVKRTGEKVFLECVQDMDHENMFWYRQDPGLGLRLIYFSYDVKMKEKGDIPEGYSVSREKKERFSLILESASTNQTSMYLCASTSGGRNEQFFGPGTRLTVL.

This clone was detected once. The CDR3 nucleotides read TGCGCCAGCAGCTTAGGGACAGCGACGGATACTGAAGCTTTCTTT. It encodes CASSLGTATDTEAFF. The chain joins TRBV5-1 to TRBJ1-1; 7 nucleotides match TRBD1. Germline trimming cut 2 bases from V and 5 bases from J; bases unmatched to any gene: 9. The CDR3 totals 15 residues. Germline V gene lookup returns CDR1 SGHRS and CDR2 YFSETQ.

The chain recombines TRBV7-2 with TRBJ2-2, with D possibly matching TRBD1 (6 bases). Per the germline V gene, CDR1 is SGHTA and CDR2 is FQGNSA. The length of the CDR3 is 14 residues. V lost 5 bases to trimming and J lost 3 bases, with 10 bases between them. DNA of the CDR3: TGTGCCAGCAGCACGACAGGTTACACCGGGGAGCTGTTTTTT. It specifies CASSTTGYTGELFF.